The clone carrying this T cell receptor (beta chain) was counted at least ten times. There were TCR beta CDR3 regions amplified from RNA transcripts. First-round RT-PCR targeting the TCR CDR3 was performed with the HTBI primer set. TCRdb ran MiXCR on the multiplex PCR reads and lists one entry per CDR3 protein. Found here are 350,000 to 400,000 distinct CDR3 sequences, about 15% of them singletons; the top ten hold about 30%. This entry belongs to a study of T cells in Graves' hyperthyroidism and ophthalmopathy. J gave up 2 bases and V 4 bases, and 7 bases lay outside the gene matches. Germline assignment: CDR1 DFQATT and CDR2 SNEGSKA (reference sequence). This CDR3 contains 14 residues.

The chain couples TRBV20-1 to TRBJ2-7; TRBD2 matches at 8 bases. The sample was blood. This TCR was sampled from a young woman with Graves' hyperthyroidism. The CDR3 reads CSATLAVPTYEQYF. The CDR3 region has the DNA TGCAGTGCTACACTAGCGGTACCAACCTACGAGCAGTACTTC.